This T cell receptor beta chain was identified in a study of cytomegalovirus exposure and HLA in healthy donors. Study-wide results and limits: Researchers catalogued 160 or so TCR beta chains as cytomegalovirus-associated. Specificity for CMV antigens was confirmed in vitro for a few of the CMV-associated chains.

On this clone itself: Antigen specificity is unknown.

These donors, healthy bone marrow donors, were studied. PCR was performed using 60 Vbeta and 13 Jbeta primers. Method: immunoSEQ multiplex PCR; TCRdb's copy keeps in-frame clones and lacks some. The data contain 200,000 or so clones, 83% of them singletons. The length of the CDR3 is 13 residues. Germline-derived CDR1 and CDR2 are MRHNA and SNTAGT. V was trimmed by 4 bases and J by 2 bases, leaving 6 bases between them. The sequence derives from a girl aged 10 to 17 in good health and CMV-seronegative. Sequenced sample: PBMCs. This chain connects TRBV6-4 to TRBJ1-5, with D unresolved. In DNA, the CDR3 is TGTGCCAGCAGTGGTACGGGCAATCAGCCCCAGCATTTT. Amino acid sequence: CASSGTGNQPQHF.